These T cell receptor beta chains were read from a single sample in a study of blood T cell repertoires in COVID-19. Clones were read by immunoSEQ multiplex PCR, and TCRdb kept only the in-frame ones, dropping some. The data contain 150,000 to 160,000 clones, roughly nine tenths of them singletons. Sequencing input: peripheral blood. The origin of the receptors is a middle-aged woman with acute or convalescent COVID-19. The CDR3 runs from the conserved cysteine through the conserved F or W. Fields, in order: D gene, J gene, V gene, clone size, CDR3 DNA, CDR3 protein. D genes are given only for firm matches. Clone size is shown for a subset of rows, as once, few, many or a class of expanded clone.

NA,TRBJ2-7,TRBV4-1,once,TGCGCCAGCAGTTTATCCGGGAACTACGAGCAGTACTTC,CASSLSGNYEQYF
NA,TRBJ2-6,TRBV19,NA,TGTGCCAGTAGTATAGTAAGCGGAAGGACCTCTGGGGCCAACGTCCTGACTTTC,CASSIVSGRTSGANVLTF
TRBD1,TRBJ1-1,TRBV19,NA,TGTGCCAGTAGTATGACTCCGGGACAGGGGGATATAAACACTGAAGCTTTCTTT,CASSMTPGQGDINTEAFF
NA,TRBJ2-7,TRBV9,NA,TGTGCCAGCAGCGACGGGAGCTCCTACGAGCAGTACTTC,CASSDGSSYEQYF
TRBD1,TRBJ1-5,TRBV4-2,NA,TGTGCCAGCAGCCAGAGGACAGGTGAGTTAGGCAATCAGCCCCAGCATTTT,CASSQRTGELGNQPQHF
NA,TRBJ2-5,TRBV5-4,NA,TGTGCCAGCAGCGTCAAAAACCAGGGTCCGGAGACCCAGTACTTC,CASSVKNQGPETQYF
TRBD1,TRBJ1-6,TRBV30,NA,TGTGCCTGGACAGGGGGGAATAATTCACCCCTCCACTTT,CAWTGGNNSPLHF
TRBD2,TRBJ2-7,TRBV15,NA,TGTGCCACCAGCAGACCGGGGACTAGCGGTACCTACGAGCAGTACTTC,CATSRPGTSGTYEQYF
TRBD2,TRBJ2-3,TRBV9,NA,TGTGCCAGCAGCGAGTCCGGGCGGGGGGCAGATACGCAGTATTTT,CASSESGRGADTQYF
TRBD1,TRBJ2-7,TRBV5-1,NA,TGCGCCAGCAGCAATCCGGGACAGGGATTCTCCGAGCAGTACTTC,CASSNPGQGFSEQYF
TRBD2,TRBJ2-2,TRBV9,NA,TGTGCCAGCAGCGTAGCCACCCTAGCGGGGGGGCCCGGGGAGCTGTTTTTT,CASSVATLAGGPGELFF
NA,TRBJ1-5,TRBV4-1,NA,TGCGCCAGCAGCCAAGATCTTACAGGTCTAAATCAGCCCCAGCATTTT,CASSQDLTGLNQPQHF
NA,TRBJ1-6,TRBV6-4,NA,TGTGCCAGCAGTGAAGTGGACAAAGGGATATCACCCCTCCACTTT,CASSEVDKGISPLHF